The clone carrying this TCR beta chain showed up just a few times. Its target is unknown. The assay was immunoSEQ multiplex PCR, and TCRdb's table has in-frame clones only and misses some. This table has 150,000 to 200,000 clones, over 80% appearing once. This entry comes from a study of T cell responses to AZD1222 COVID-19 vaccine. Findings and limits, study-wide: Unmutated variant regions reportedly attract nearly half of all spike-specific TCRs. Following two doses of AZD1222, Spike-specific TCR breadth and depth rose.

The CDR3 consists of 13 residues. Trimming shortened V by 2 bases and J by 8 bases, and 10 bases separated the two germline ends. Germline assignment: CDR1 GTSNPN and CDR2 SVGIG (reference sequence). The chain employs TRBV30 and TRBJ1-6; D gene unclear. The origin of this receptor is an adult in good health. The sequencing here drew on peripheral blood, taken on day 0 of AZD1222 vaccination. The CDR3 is CAWSLAADSPLHF. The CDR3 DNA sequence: TGTGCCTGGAGTTTGGCCGCTGATTCACCCCTCCACTTT.